This T cell receptor (beta chain) was recovered during a study of T cell changes during pregnancy in multiple sclerosis. TCRdb keeps only in-frame clones here, not all; method: immunoSEQ multiplex PCR. The sample includes 45,000 to 55,000 clones, approximately 92% of them seen just once. V was pared by 9 bases and J by 4 bases, with 9 bases of the junction left unmatched. The CDR3 is made up of 13 amino acids. Germline CDR1 and CDR2: SNHLY and FYNNEI. This sample comprised CD4+ T cells from peripheral blood mononuclear cells, obtained in the second trimester of pregnancy. The chain carries TRBV2 and TRBJ2-7, with TRBD1 matching over 7 bases. This TCR was sampled from a female donor in good health, enrolled as a control in a pregnancy study. The CDR3 coding sequence is TGTGCCAGTACAGGGGTTTCTGTGTACGAGCAGTACTTC. Its translation: CASTGVSVYEQYF. Full variable domain (missing parts from reference TRBV2 and TRBJ2-7): EPEVTQTPSHQVTQMGQEVILRCVPISNHLYFYWYRQILGQKVEFLVSFYNNEISEKSEIFDDQFSVERPDGSNFTLKIRSTKLEDSAMYFCASTGVSVYEQYFGPGTRLTVT.